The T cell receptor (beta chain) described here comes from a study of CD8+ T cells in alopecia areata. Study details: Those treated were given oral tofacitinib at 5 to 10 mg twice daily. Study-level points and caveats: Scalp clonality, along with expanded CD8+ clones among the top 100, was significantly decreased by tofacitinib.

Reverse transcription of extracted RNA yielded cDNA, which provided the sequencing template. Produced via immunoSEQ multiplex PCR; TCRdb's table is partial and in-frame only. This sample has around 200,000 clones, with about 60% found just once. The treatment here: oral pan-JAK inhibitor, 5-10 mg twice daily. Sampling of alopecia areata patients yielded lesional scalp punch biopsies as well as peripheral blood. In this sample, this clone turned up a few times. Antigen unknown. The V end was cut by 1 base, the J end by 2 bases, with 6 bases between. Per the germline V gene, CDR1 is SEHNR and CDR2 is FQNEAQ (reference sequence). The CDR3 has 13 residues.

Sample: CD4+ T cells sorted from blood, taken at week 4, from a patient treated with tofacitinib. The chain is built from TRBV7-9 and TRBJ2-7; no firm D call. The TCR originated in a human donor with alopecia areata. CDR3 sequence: CASSLEPPYEQYF. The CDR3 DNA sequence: TGTGCCAGCAGCTTAGAGCCCCCCTACGAGCAGTACTTC.